This TCR beta chain was recovered during a study of T cell responses to AZD1222 COVID-19 vaccine (dated by TCRdb to about 2021). General notes on the study: A total of just over 230 trial participants underwent TCR sequencing, of whom 207 received two doses of AZD1222 and about 25 received two doses of the MenACWY control vaccine. Trial participants were enrolled by age into 18-55, 56-69 and 70-plus year subgroups, with around 150, 28 and 57 TCR-sequenced participants respectively. Results and caveats for the whole study, not just this receptor: Conclusions about previously exposed vaccinees were limited because only a handful of AZD1222 recipients were SARS-CoV-2 seropositive at baseline. The vaccine-associated CD4 TCRs covered the entire spike protein, and the dominant responses fell in regions 160-218 and 743-854. The 56-69-year group was small, and its depth increase did not reach significance, likely because of low power. No day 14 peak-response samples were available, so repertoires were characterized only after the peak T cell response. Participants were mostly white British and included more females than males, and it was suggested by the authors that clonal diversity may have been underestimated. Epitopes outside the regions mutated in the B.1.351 and B.1.1.7 variants were reportedly recognized by nearly half of the unique spike-specific TCRs. After two AZD1222 doses, spike-specific TCR breadth and depth were significantly higher than at day 0 and than in MenACWY recipients.

With regard to this clone: This clone's antigen is unknown. No much larger clonotype is one base removed from it; base qualities were not supplied.

The sample's time point label, decoded: about 28 days (+/-7) after the second vaccine dose. Because spike-specific TCR depth and breadth did not differ between the two schedules, AZD1222 recipients who got a second dose at roughly 4 weeks were pooled with those who got a second dose at roughly 12 weeks. Samples from vaccinated people were obtained from the UK trials COV001 and COV002, which included a single-blind randomized controlled phase 2/3 trial of AZD1222 (ChAdOx1 nCoV-19) in healthy adults. Trial participant PBMC samples were collected at day 0 and day 28 after the second dose for TCRbeta chain sequencing. Cut back by 2 bases and 2 bases, the V and J ends lie 4 bases apart. The CDR3 covers 13 residues, taking in both the cysteine and the phenylalanine. Only the CDR3 DNA stays, 39 bases, in frame from base 1. Per the germline V gene, MNHEY is the CDR1 and SVGAGI is the CDR2. The CDR3 regions of human TCRbeta chains were analyzed by immunosequencing. Per the original workflow: TCRs in the repertoires were matched against a reference library of SARS-CoV-2-specific TCRs that had been generated with the MIRA antigen-specificity platform. Breadth meant the fraction of unique TCRs that were SARS-CoV-2-associated, whereas depth meant the fraction of total T cells that were SARS-CoV-2-associated. Using the MIRA data, each spike-specific TCR was assigned both to the spike region to which the TCR was reactive and to a CD4 or CD8 class. Log10-transformed breadth and depth values were compared by one-way ANOVA with Sidak's multiple comparisons tests. Entries here come from immuneACCESS through TCRdb and include only in-frame sequences with V and J called. Some clones fail to appear in such tables; in the studies checked, an unresolved V gene covers under half of the shortfall, and the cause of the remainder is unknown. From that table come the V and J calls and clone size; the DNA was used to work out D and trimming. A total of 70,000 to 75,000 clones appear in this sample, over 70% of them only once. The top ten hold about 50% of the sample.

This clonotype originated in an adult who received the AZD1222 COVID-19 vaccine. The starting material was peripheral blood, obtained 28 days after the second AZD1222 dose. The receptor chain draws on TRBV6-5 and TRBJ1-5; no D gene call is confident. The DNA sequence is as follows: TGTGCCAGCAGTTACAAGGGCAATCAGCCCCAGCATTTT. This encodes CASSYKGNQPQHF.